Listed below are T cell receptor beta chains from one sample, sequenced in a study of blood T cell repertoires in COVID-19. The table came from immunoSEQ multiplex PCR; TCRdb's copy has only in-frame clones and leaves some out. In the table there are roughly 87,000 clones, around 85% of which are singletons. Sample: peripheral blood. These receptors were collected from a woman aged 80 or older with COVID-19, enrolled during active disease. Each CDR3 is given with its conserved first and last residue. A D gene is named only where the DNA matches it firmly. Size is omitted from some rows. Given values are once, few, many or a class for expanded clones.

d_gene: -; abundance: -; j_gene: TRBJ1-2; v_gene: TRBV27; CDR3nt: TGTGCCAGCAGTCCGCGGGGGGCTAACTATGGCTACACCTTC; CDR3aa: CASSPRGANYGYTF
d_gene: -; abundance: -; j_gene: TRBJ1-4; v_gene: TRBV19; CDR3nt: TGTGCCAGTAGTATAGGACGAGGGGGTACTAATGAAAAACTGTTTTTT; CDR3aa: CASSIGRGGTNEKLFF
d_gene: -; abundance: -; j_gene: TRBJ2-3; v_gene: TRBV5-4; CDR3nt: TGTGCCAGCAGCTTGGCTTATTACACAGATACGCAGTATTTT; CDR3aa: CASSLAYYTDTQYF
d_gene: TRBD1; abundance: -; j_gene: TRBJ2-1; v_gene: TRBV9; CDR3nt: TGTGCCAGCAGCGACCGGGACAGGGTAGGCAATGAGCAGTTCTTC; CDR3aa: CASSDRDRVGNEQFF
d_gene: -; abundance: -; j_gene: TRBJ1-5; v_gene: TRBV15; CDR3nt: TGTGCCACCAGAGGGGGAGGGCACAATCAGCCCCAGCATTTT; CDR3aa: CATRGGGHNQPQHF
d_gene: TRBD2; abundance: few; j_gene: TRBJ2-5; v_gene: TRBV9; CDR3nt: TGTGCCAGCAGCGCCGTAGCGGGAGGGGCCCAAGAGACCCAGTACTTC; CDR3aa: CASSAVAGGAQETQYF
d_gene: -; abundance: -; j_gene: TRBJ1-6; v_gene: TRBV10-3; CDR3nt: TGTGCCATCAGTGAGAGTCCAGACAGTATAGGTAATTCACCCCTCCACTTT; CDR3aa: CAISESPDSIGNSPLHF
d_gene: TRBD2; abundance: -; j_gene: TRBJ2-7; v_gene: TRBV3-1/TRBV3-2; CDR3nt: TGTGCCAGCAGCCCCGAGGGACTAGCCTACGAGCAGTACTTC; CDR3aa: CASSPEGLAYEQYF
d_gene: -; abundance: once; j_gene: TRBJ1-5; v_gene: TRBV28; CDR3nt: TGTGCCAGCAGTCAGTTTCAGCCCCAGCATTTT; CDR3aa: CASSQFQPQHF
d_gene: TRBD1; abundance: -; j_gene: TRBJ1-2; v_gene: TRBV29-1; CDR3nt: TGCAGCGTTGAAGCCCGACAGGGGGCAGACTATGGCTACACCTTC; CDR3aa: CSVEARQGADYGYTF
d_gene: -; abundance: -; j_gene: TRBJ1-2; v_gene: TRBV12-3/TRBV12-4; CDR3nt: TGTGCCAGCAGTCCCCGTAAGGGGGAGGGCTACACCTTC; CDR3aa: CASSPRKGEGYTF
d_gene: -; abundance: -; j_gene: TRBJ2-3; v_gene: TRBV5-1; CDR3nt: TGCGCCAGCAGCTTGGCCGTCTCGACACGCACAGATACGCAGTATTTT; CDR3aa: CASSLAVSTRTDTQYF
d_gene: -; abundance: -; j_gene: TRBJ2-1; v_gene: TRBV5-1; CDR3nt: TGCGCCAGCAGCTTATTCAGGGGCTACAATGAGCAGTTCTTC; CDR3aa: CASSLFRGYNEQFF
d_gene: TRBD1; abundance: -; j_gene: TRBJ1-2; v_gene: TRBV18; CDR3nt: TGTGCCAGCTCACCAAGAATCAACACAGGGGGCTATGGCTACACCTTC; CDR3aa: CASSPRINTGGYGYTF
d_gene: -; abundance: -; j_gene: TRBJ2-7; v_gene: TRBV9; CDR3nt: TGTGCCAGCAGCCCCGGCGGGGACAGCACCTACGAGCAGTACTTC; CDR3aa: CASSPGGDSTYEQYF
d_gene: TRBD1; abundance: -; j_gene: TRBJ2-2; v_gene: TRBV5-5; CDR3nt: TGTGCCAGCAGCTTACAGGGGGCGCAGATTAGGGGGGAGCTGTTTTTT; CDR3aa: CASSLQGAQIRGELFF
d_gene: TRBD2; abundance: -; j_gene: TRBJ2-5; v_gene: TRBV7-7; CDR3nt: TGTGCCAGCAATAGCGGGAGGGCCTTTACCGGAGAGACCCAGTACTTC; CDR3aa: CASNSGRAFTGETQYF
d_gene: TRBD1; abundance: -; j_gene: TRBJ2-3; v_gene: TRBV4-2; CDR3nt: TGTGCCAGCAGCCAAGCCCAGGGGGCTGATACGCAGTATTTT; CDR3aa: CASSQAQGADTQYF
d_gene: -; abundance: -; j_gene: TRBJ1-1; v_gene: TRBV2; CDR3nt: TGTGCCAGCGGCGGGATCCGGACTGAAGCTTTCTTT; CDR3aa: CASGGIRTEAFF
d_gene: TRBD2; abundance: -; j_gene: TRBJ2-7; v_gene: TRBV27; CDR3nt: TGTGCCAGCAGTTTCGGGCGGGAGAGATACGAGCAGTACTTC; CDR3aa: CASSFGRERYEQYF
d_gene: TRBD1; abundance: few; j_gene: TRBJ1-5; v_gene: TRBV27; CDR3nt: TGTGCCAGCAGTCCCGGGACAGGGGGAGGCCAGCCCCAGCATTTT; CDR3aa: CASSPGTGGGQPQHF
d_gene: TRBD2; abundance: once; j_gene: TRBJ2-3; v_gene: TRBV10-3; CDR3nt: TGTGCCATCAGTTGGACTAGCGGGCGCACAGATACGCAGTATTTT; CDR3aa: CAISWTSGRTDTQYF
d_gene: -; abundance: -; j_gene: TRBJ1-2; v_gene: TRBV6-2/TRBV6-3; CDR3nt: TGTGCCAGCAGTCTACAGGGATTCTATGGCTACACCTTC; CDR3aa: CASSLQGFYGYTF
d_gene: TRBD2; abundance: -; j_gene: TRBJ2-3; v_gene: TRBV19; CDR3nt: TGTGCCAGTAGTCTATTCGGACTAGCGGGAGGGCGGGGCACAGATACGCAGTATTTT; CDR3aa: CASSLFGLAGGRGTDTQYF
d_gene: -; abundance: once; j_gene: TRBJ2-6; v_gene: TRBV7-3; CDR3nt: TGTGCCAGCAGCTTAATTGGGCCAGTGGGTTTCTCTGGGGCCAACGTCCTGACTTTC; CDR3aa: CASSLIGPVGFSGANVLTF
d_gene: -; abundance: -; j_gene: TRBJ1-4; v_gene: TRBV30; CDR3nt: TGTGCCTGGAGTGTAGGGGATGAAAAACTGTTTTTT; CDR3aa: CAWSVGDEKLFF
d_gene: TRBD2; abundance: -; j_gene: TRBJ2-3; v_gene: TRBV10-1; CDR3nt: TGCGCCAGCAGTGAATCTCGGACTAGCGGGGGCCAAAGCACAGATACGCAGTATTTT; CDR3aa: CASSESRTSGGQSTDTQYF
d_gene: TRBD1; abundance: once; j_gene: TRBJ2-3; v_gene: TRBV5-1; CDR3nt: TGCGCCAGCAGCTTCTCGGGACAGGGAGTCGGAGATACGCAGTATTTT; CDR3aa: CASSFSGQGVGDTQYF
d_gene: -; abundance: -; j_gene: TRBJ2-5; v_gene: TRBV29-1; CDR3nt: TGCAGCGTGCTTATCAGGGGCTCCCAAGAGACCCAGTACTTC; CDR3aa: CSVLIRGSQETQYF
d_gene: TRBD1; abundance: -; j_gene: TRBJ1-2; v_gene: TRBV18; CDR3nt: TGTGCCAGCTCACCGGGACAGTCCTATGGCTACACCTTC; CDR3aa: CASSPGQSYGYTF
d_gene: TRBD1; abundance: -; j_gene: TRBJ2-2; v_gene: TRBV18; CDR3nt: TGTGCCAGCTCACCAGGGACAGGGGAGAACACCGGGGAGCTGTTTTTT; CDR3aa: CASSPGTGENTGELFF
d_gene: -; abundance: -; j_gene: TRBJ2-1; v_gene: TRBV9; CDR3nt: TGTGCCAGCAGCGTAAGAGGAGGGTTATCTGAGCAGTTCTTC; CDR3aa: CASSVRGGLSEQFF
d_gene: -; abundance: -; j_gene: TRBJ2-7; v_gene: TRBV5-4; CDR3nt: TGTGCCAGCAGCCCGGACATCTCCTACGAGCAGTACTTC; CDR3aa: CASSPDISYEQYF
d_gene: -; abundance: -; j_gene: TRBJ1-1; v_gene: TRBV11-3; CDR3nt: TGTGCCAGCAGCTTAGGGCAGACAAACACTGAAGCTTTCTTT; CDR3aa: CASSLGQTNTEAFF
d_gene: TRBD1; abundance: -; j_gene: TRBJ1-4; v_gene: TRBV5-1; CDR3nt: TGCGCCAGCAGCCGGGACAGGTTCACAACTAATGAAAAACTGTTTTTT; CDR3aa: CASSRDRFTTNEKLFF
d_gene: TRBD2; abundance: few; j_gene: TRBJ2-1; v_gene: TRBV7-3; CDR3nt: TGTGCCAGCAGCTCCTCTAGCGGGGTCTCCTACAATGAGCAGTTCTTC; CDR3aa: CASSSSSGVSYNEQFF
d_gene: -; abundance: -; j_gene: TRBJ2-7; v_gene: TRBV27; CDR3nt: TGTGCCAGCAGTTTAAAGGGGTTCTCCTACGAGCAGTACTTC; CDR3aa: CASSLKGFSYEQYF
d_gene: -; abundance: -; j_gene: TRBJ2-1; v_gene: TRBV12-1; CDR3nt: TGTGCCAGCAGCCCCCTTGCGGGGCACAATGAGCAGTTCTTC; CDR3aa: CASSPLAGHNEQFF
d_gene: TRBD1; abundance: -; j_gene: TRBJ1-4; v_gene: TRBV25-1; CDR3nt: TGTGCCAGCAGTCCGGGACAGACTAATGAAAAACTGTTTTTT; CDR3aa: CASSPGQTNEKLFF
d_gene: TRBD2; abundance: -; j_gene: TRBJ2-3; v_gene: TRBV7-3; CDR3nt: TGTGCCAGCAGCTCCAGCGGGGGGTCCACAGATACGCAGTATTTT; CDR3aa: CASSSSGGSTDTQYF
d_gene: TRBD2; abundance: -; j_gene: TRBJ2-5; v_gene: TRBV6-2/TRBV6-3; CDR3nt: TGTGCCAGCAGTTACGCGGGAGGAGCACAAGAGACCCAGTACTTC; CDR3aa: CASSYAGGAQETQYF
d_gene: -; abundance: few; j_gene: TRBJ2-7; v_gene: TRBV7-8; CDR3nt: TGTGCCAGCAGCTTAGCGGTTTGGAGCGAGCAGTACTTC; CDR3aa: CASSLAVWSEQYF
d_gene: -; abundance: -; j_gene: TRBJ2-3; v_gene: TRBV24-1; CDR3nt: TGTGCCACCAGTGACGGGAGAGTGGTGATGGCAGATACGCAGTATTTT; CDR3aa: CATSDGRVVMADTQYF
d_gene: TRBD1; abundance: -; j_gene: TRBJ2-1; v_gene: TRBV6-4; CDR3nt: TGTGCCAGCAGTGGCCGGACAGGGAGCTCCTACAATGAGCAGTTCTTC; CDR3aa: CASSGRTGSSYNEQFF
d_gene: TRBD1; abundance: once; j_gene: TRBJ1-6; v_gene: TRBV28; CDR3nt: TGTGCCAGCAGTTTATGGTCAGGGGGCTGGTATTCACCCCTCCACTTT; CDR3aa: CASSLWSGGWYSPLHF
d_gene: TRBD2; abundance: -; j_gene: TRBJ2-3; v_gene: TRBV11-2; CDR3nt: TGTGCCAGCAGCCCTTCTAGCGGGAGGGCCCTCACAGATACGCAGTATTTT; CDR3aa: CASSPSSGRALTDTQYF
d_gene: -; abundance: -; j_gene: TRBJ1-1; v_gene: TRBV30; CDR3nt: TGTGCCTGGAGGAGGGGGATCCGGGTAAGGGACACTGAAGCTTTCTTT; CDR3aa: CAWRRGIRVRDTEAFF
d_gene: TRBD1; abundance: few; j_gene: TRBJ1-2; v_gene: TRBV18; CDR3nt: TGTGCCAGCTCACCGGGACAGGGGACGGATGGCTACACCTTC; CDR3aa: CASSPGQGTDGYTF
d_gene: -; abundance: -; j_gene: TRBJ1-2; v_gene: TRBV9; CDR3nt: TGTGCCAGCAGCGCCAGCTGGGGGCACATCACTCGAGGCTACACCTTC; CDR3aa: CASSASWGHITRGYTF
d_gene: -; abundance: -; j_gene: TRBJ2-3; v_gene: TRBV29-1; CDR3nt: TGCAGCGTCAGGGGGGTGACAGATACGCAGTATTTT; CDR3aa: CSVRGVTDTQYF